These 8 T cell receptor beta chains came from one sample sequenced in a study of blood T cell repertoires in COVID-19. Some clones are missing from TCRdb's copy, which holds only in-frame ones; the method was immunoSEQ multiplex PCR. The sample consists of around 81,000 clones, approximately 80% of them appearing once. Material for sequencing was peripheral blood. These receptors were taken from a human donor in a cohort sampled during active COVID-19.

This chain joins TRBV19 and TRBJ1-5, with a tentative D call TRBD1 (6 bases). The CDR3 extends over 15 amino acids. The V end was cut by 5 bases, the J end by 4 bases, with 15 bases between. CDR1 LNHDA and CDR2 SQIVND come from the germline V gene (reference sequence). In DNA form, the CDR3 reads TGTGCCAGTAGTGAGGGCGGGGGCTGGAATCAGCCCCAGCATTTT. This translates into CASSEGGGWNQPQHF.

The CDR3 nucleotides are TGTGCCAGCAGCGTAGGCGAGGGGGCGACTAATGAAAAACTGTTTTTT. It is translated as CASSVGEGATNEKLFF. The chain recombines TRBV9 with TRBJ1-4; the match to TRBD1 covers 7 bases. Losses at the gene ends were 0 bases for V and 2 bases for J; bases not matched to a gene: 4. The CDR3 has 16 residues. Germline assignment: CDR1 SGDLS and CDR2 YYNGEE.

This sequence joins TRBV5-6 and TRBJ2-7; a possible D gene is TRBD1 (7 bases). Germline loops: CDR1 SGHDT, CDR2 YYEEEE. CDR3 length: 15 amino acids. The V end lost 4 bases, the J end lost 1 base, and 15 bases lay between the germline ends. Here the CDR3 reads CASSPLAGQSYEQYF. CDR3 in DNA: TGTGCCAGCAGCCCACTTGCGGGACAGTCCTACGAGCAGTACTTC. Using reference TRBV5-6 and TRBJ2-7 for the parts outside the CDR3, the full variable domain is DAGVTQSPTHLIKTRGQQVTLRCSPKSGHDTVSWYQQALGQGPQFIFQYYEEEERQRGNFPDRFSGHQFPNYSSELNVNALLLGDSALYLCASSPLAGQSYEQYFGPGTRLTVT.

This clone was counted once. This rearrangement joins TRBV11-1 to TRBJ1-1; possibly TRBD1 for D (6 bases). This CDR3 contains 14 residues. Trimming cost V 4 bases and J 6 bases, with 15 bases left between them. Germline V gene lookup returns CDR1 SGHAT and CDR2 FQDESV (reference sequence). The CDR3 here is CASSSGQLKAEAFF. In DNA form, the CDR3 reads TGTGCCAGCAGCTCGGGACAACTTAAGGCTGAAGCTTTCTTT.

This sequence joins TRBV5-1 and TRBJ2-2; tentative D call: TRBD1 (6 bases). The CDR3 is 15 amino acids. V was shortened by 4 bases and J by 2 bases, with 12 bases between the two germline ends. Germline V CDR1 and CDR2: SGHRS, YFSETQ. The CDR3 spells CASSNGQHNTGELFF. The DNA for the CDR3 is TGCGCCAGCAGCAACGGACAGCACAACACCGGGGAGCTGTTTTTT.

The chain links TRBV5-1 to TRBJ2-7; 8 bases align to TRBD2. Germline V gene data show CDR1 as SGHRS and CDR2 as YFSETQ. This CDR3 is 15 amino acids long. V was clipped by 3 bases and J by 5 bases; unmatched bases: 10. The chain's CDR3 is CASSSGRGGPNEQYF. CDR3 nucleotides: TGCGCCAGCAGCTCCGGCCGGGGGGGGCCCAACGAGCAGTACTTC.

The CDR3 here is CASSLDRANTYNEQFF. CDR3 nucleotide sequence: TGTGCCAGCAGCTTGGACAGGGCAAATACCTACAATGAGCAGTTCTTC. This chain links TRBV5-4 with TRBJ2-1, with TRBD1 as a possible D gene (6 bases). V was shortened by 0 bases and J by 2 bases, with 12 bases between the two germline ends. Per the germline V gene, CDR1 is SGHNT and CDR2 is YYREEE (reference sequence). The CDR3 covers 16 residues.

V usage is TRBV5-4 and J usage is TRBJ2-1; 12 bases fit TRBD2. With V trimmed by 3 bases and J by 3 bases, 1 base remained unmatched. Per the germline V gene, CDR1 is SGHNT and CDR2 is YYREEE (reference sequence). The CDR3 spans 15 residues. The CDR3 region is CASSSTSGGYNEQFF. The CDR3 nucleotides are TGTGCCAGCAGCTCGACTAGCGGGGGCTACAATGAGCAGTTCTTC.